This TCR beta chain was profiled in a study of regulatory T cells in long-lasting Graves disease. A note on this clonotype: A far bigger clonotype differs at one base, so this is likely a read error.

The TCR beta library used iRepertoire HTBI primers with Arm-PCR amplification of CDR3. TCRdb redid the calling of the multiplex PCR reads with MiXCR, one entry per CDR3 protein. Of some 250,000 distinct CDR3 sequences in the sample, around 19% were seen once. The time point is: newly diagnosed GD, antithyroid drugs for less than 3 months. Researchers made the TCR library from RNA that was extracted from PBMCs. The CDR3 has 20 amino acids. J gave up 0 bases and V 3 bases, and 10 bases lay outside the gene matches. Germline CDR1 SGHVS, CDR2 FQNEAQ. The data also belong to a second study, concerning T cells in Graves' hyperthyroidism and ophthalmopathy. That study reports: Stable hyperthyroidism was separated from ophthalmopathy by a model based on 13 V-J features.

This specimen was peripheral blood mononuclear cells (PBMCs), taken at new diagnosis, from a patient treated with antithyroid drugs. The J gene is TRBJ2-3, the V gene TRBV7-8, with TRBD2 identical over 15 bases. This clonotype was obtained from a woman aged 30 to 39 with Graves disease. CDR3 in amino acids: CASSFLLGTSGGTSTDTQYF. The CDR3 DNA reads TGTGCCAGCAGCTTCCTGCTGGGGACTAGCGGGGGGACGAGCACAGATACGCAGTATTTT.